This T cell receptor beta chain was captured in a study of blood T cells in healthy people across ages. Whole-study context: Capture via template switching afforded approximately one barcoded beta molecule per two T cells.

A J-beta primer mix and a sample-barcoded 5' primer were used in a second PCR of roughly 7 to 12 cycles. TCRdb recomputed calls from the 5' RACE reads with MiXCR, one row per CDR3 protein. The table includes 1.5 million to 2 million distinct CDR3 sequences, about 28% detected once. On this clonotype: Its antigen is unidentified. An end of the junction differs from the germline gene, which may be a read error.

Overall study results and limits: The recorded TCR beta diversity per million T cells decreased in a roughly linear manner with age.

CDR1 and CDR2 from the germline V gene are SEHNR and FQNEAQ (reference sequence). The CDR3 runs to 13 residues. Material for sequencing was blood. The sequence was obtained from a woman in her twenties or thirties in good health. The chain combines TRBV7-9 with TRBJ1-4; TRBD1 is a possible D gene (5 bases). The CDR3 DNA follows: TGTGCTAGCATGGGACCCTCGGAGGAAAAACTGTTTTTT. Translated: CASMGPSEEKLFF.